A single sample is the source of the 23 T cell receptor beta chains below, sequenced in a study of a mutant IDH1 vaccine in newly diagnosed glioma (dated by TCRdb to about 2021). Their antigens remain unidentified. Receptor amplification or capture employed the immunoSEQ multiplex PCR assay. This is the immuneACCESS table as TCRdb keeps it, with only in-frame sequences that have V and J called. A part of the clones is gone; compared with another copy, unresolved V genes explain less than half, and the rest is unexplained. The sample includes over 75,000 clones, with approximately 80% observed a single time. Of the sample, more than 4.5% falls within the top ten clones. The time point label on this specimen signifies: week 47, end of study. Each vaccine dose was 300 ug of a 20-mer mutant IDH1 peptide in Montanide, given subcutaneously with topical imiquimod. Sample: PBMCs, taken from a glioma patient whose treatment included an IDH1 peptide vaccine. These receptors originate from a middle-aged man with glioma.

The chain joins TRBV19 to TRBJ1-4, with 7 bases fitting TRBD1. Germline lookup yields CDR1 LNHDA and CDR2 SQIVND (reference sequence). There are 15 residues in the CDR3. Trimming at V came to 5 bases and at J to 3 bases, leaving 6 bases not matched to a gene. In nucleotides, the CDR3 is TGTGCCAGTAGTCACAGACAGGGAGCTAATGAAAAACTGTTTTTT. It encodes CASSHRQGANEKLFF. The full variable domain, rest sourced from reference TRBV19 and TRBJ1-4, is DGGITQSPKYLFRKEGQNVTLSCEQNLNHDAMYWYRQDPGQGLRLIYYSQIVNDFQKGDIAEGYSVSREKKESFPLTVTSAQKNPTAFYLCASSHRQGANEKLFFGSGTQLSVL.

J is TRBJ1-4 and V is TRBV2, with a possible D match to TRBD1 (6 bases). Germline V gene sequence: CDR1 SNHLY, CDR2 FYNNEI. The CDR3 extends over 13 amino acids. Trimming stripped 11 bases from V and 8 bases from J, with 18 bases between. The CDR3 is CALSDSPGEKLFF. Here the CDR3 DNA reads TGTGCCCTATCGGACAGTCCTGGGGAAAAACTGTTTTTT. The full variable domain, in which reference TRBV2 and TRBJ1-4 provide the parts outside the CDR3, is EPEVTQTPSHQVTQMGQEVILRCVPISNHLYFYWYRQILGQKVEFLVSFYNNEISEKSEIFDDQFSVERPDGSNFTLKIRSTKLEDSAMYFCALSDSPGEKLFFGSGTQLSVL.

CDR3 amino acids: CASSIEGGGTDTQYF. In DNA, the CDR3 is TGTGCCAGTAGTATAGAGGGCGGTGGCACAGATACGCAGTATTTT. The rearrangement joins TRBV19 to TRBJ2-3; D unclear. CDR1 LNHDA and CDR2 SQIVND come from the germline V gene (reference sequence). The CDR3 runs to 15 residues. The V end was cut by 0 bases, the J end by 1 base, with 8 bases between.

This rearrangement joins TRBV19 to TRBJ2-7; possibly TRBD2 for D (6 bases). V was shortened by 4 bases and J by 2 bases, with 18 bases between the two germline ends. The CDR3 is made up of 16 amino acids. CDR1 and CDR2 from the germline V gene are LNHDA and SQIVND (reference sequence). The CDR3 reads CASSKLGLRGPYEQYF. In nucleotides, the CDR3 is TGTGCCAGTAGTAAACTCGGGCTGCGGGGTCCCTACGAGCAGTACTTC.

V gene TRBV27 combines with J gene TRBJ2-7; D assignment may be TRBD1 or TRBD2 (6 bases each). This CDR3 is 14 amino acids long. Trimming took off 8 bases at V and 4 bases at J, with 18 bases between the two ends. Germline CDR1 MNHEY, CDR2 SMNVEV (reference sequence). The CDR3 here is CASGLGGRGYEQYF. The CDR3 DNA reads as TGTGCCAGCGGGTTGGGGGGCCGAGGGTACGAGCAGTACTTC.

This sequence joins TRBV7-9 and TRBJ2-1; perhaps TRBD1 as D (6 bases). V lost 6 bases and J lost 4, with 16 bases in between. The CDR3 length is 15 residues. Germline V gene data show CDR1 as SEHNR and CDR2 as FQNEAQ (reference sequence). CDR3 region: CASSPPQGHYNEQFF. The CDR3 nucleotides read TGTGCCAGCAGTCCCCCTCAGGGGCATTACAATGAGCAGTTCTTC.

Here the CDR3 reads CASSWADRGPGTQYF. The CDR3 DNA sequence: TGTGCCAGCAGCTGGGCGGACAGGGGGCCCGGTACGCAGTATTTT. This rearrangement joins TRBV5-5 to TRBJ2-3; 11 nucleotides agree with TRBD1. With V trimmed by 3 bases and J by 8 bases, 8 bases remained unmatched. The CDR3 sequence is 15 residues long. Germline V gives CDR1 SGHKS, CDR2 YYEKEE (reference sequence).

This clone is a singleton in its sample. The rearrangement links TRBV6-4 to TRBJ2-3; D is possibly TRBD1 (6 bases). Trimming took 0 bases from V and 1 from J, leaving 8 bases between them. Germline V gene lookup returns CDR1 MRHNA and CDR2 SNTAGT. The CDR3 consists of 15 residues. CDR3 sequence reads: CASSDSPGGTDTQYF. The CDR3 region has the DNA TGTGCCAGCAGTGACTCTCCAGGGGGCACAGATACGCAGTATTTT.

The table lists this clone with a few counts. The rearrangement joins TRBV30 to TRBJ1-6, with 8 bases fitting TRBD1. The CDR3 is 12 amino acids. V was pared by 5 bases and J by 10 bases, with 4 bases of the junction left unmatched. The germline V gene encodes CDR1 GTSNPN and CDR2 SVGIG (reference sequence). CDR3 in amino acids: CAWGQGNSPLHF. The CDR3 DNA is TGTGCCTGGGGACAGGGCAACTCACCCCTCCACTTT.

The CDR3 DNA sequence: TGTGCCAGCAGTTACTCTGGAGCTTTAGGGGTGCCCCAGCATTTT. Translating gives CASSYSGALGVPQHF. This sequence joins TRBV6-5 and TRBJ1-5; tentative D call: TRBD1 (5 bases). V shed 0 bases and J shed 9 bases, with 15 bases lying between them. Germline V gene sequence: CDR1 MNHEY, CDR2 SVGAGI. The CDR3 contains 15 residues.

V and J are TRBV4-2 and TRBJ1-2; possible D gene TRBD1, 5 bases. The CDR3 is 14 residues long. Per the germline V gene, CDR1 is LGHNA and CDR2 is YNFKEQ. Trimming took 0 bases from V and 6 from J, leaving 11 bases between them. Written as DNA, the CDR3 is TGTGCCAGCAGCCAAGAATGGCGGGGGGATGGCTACACCTTC. This sequence encodes CASSQEWRGDGYTF.

A few counts support this clone. This chain uses TRBV5-4 with TRBJ2-7; D call uncertain. The length of the CDR3 is 11 residues. Germline loops: CDR1 SGHNT, CDR2 YYREEE (reference sequence). The V end lost 4 bases, the J end lost 0 bases, and 2 bases lay between the germline ends. CDR3 sequence: CASSVSYEQYF. CDR3 DNA: TGTGCCAGCAGCGTCTCCTACGAGCAGTACTTC.

The chain couples TRBV30 to TRBJ2-3, with D unclear. V was trimmed by 2 bases and J by 4 bases, leaving 13 bases between them. Germline V gene sequence: CDR1 GTSNPN, CDR2 SVGIG (reference sequence). This CDR3 is built from 14 residues. CDR3: CAWSNSLGPDTQYF. CDR3 DNA sequence: TGTGCCTGGAGTAACAGCCTGGGTCCAGATACGCAGTATTTT.

This clone has only one observation. V and J are TRBV7-2 and TRBJ2-7; unclear D gene. This CDR3 region has 15 residues. Germline lookup yields CDR1 SGHTA and CDR2 FQGNSA. Trimming pared 6 bases from V and 2 bases from J, leaving 17 bases between. The CDR3 bases are TGTGCCAGCAGTAAAGTCCCGACCACGGCCTACGAGCAGTACTTC. As protein: CASSKVPTTAYEQYF.

This chain links TRBV27 with TRBJ2-7; the match to TRBD1 covers 12 bases. The CDR3 is 14 amino acids. After removal of 3 bases from V and 6 bases from J, the junction contained 3 bases not matched to a gene. The germline V gene encodes CDR1 MNHEY and CDR2 SMNVEV (reference sequence). The CDR3 nucleotides read TGTGCCAGCAGTTTGGGACAGGGGGCGCGCGAGCAGTACTTC. Its protein is CASSLGQGAREQYF.

The J gene is TRBJ1-2, the V gene TRBV2; no clear D. The CDR3 extends over 11 amino acids. From germline, CDR1 is SNHLY and CDR2 FYNNEI. Trimming cost V 0 bases and J 8 bases, with 4 bases left between them. CDR3 in DNA: TGTGCCAGCAGTGAAGCGTTCGGCTACACCTTC. This encodes CASSEAFGYTF. The full variable domain, completed using reference TRBV2 and TRBJ1-2, is EPEVTQTPSHQVTQMGQEVILRCVPISNHLYFYWYRQILGQKVEFLVSFYNNEISEKSEIFDDQFSVERPDGSNFTLKIRSTKLEDSAMYFCASSEAFGYTFGSGTRLTVV.

This chain uses TRBV30 with TRBJ2-1; D is perhaps TRBD2 (6 bases). This CDR3 is built from 16 residues. The germline V gene has CDR1 GTSNPN and CDR2 SVGIG (reference sequence). The V end lost 3 bases, the J end lost 5 bases, and 20 bases lay between the germline ends. CDR3 protein: CAWSLRLVGVNNEQFF. The CDR3 region has the DNA TGTGCCTGGAGCCTACGACTAGTGGGAGTGAACAATGAGCAGTTCTTC.

The chain joins TRBV7-8 to TRBJ2-7, with D possibly being TRBD1 or TRBD2 (5 bases each). CDR1 SGHVS and CDR2 FQNEAQ come from the germline V gene. CDR3 length equals 15 residues. Trimming left V 4 bases short and J 6 bases short, with 19 bases between. CDR3 sequence reads: CASSSQGPIDSEQYF. The CDR3 region has the DNA TGTGCCAGCAGCTCCCAGGGACCCATAGACAGCGAGCAGTACTTC.

For the CDR3, the DNA is TGCGCCAGCAGCCAGCACCGGGACGCCAATGAGCAGTTCTTC. Its translation is CASSQHRDANEQFF. The J gene is TRBJ2-1, the V gene TRBV4-3, with D perhaps given as TRBD1 or TRBD2 (5 bases each). Germline loops: CDR1 LGHNA, CDR2 YSLEER. The CDR3 is 14 amino acids. Between the trimmed V and J ends, which lost 3 bases and 6 bases, there was a span of 12 bases.

The rearrangement links TRBV19 to TRBJ2-1; D is possibly TRBD2 (5 bases). Germline lookup yields CDR1 LNHDA and CDR2 SQIVND (reference sequence). This CDR3 spans 14 amino acids. Trimming cost V 1 base and J 5 bases, with 9 bases left between them. The CDR3 sequence is CASSIARGNNEQFF. CDR3 coding DNA: TGTGCCAGTAGTATAGCTCGGGGAAACAATGAGCAGTTCTTC.

The rearrangement links TRBV7-6 to TRBJ2-5, with D possibly being TRBD2 (6 bases). CDR1 is SGHVS, CDR2 FNYEAQ, per germline. With 5 bases removed from V and 1 base from J, the gap between germline ends came to 14 bases. The CDR3 covers 15 residues. This chain's CDR3 is CASSKPRGAQETQYF. CDR3 DNA: TGTGCCAGCAGCAAACCTCGCGGGGCCCAAGAGACCCAGTACTTC.

The table lists this clone with a few counts. The chain is built from TRBV10-3 and TRBJ1-1, with a tentative D call TRBD1 (5 bases). V was pared by 2 bases and J by 5 bases, with 12 bases between. Germline V gene sequence: CDR1 ENHRY, CDR2 SYGVKD. This CDR3 region has 14 residues. The CDR3 DNA reads as TGTGCCATCAGTGAGCGGGGGACGGATACTGAAGCTTTCTTT. Protein: CAISERGTDTEAFF.

This clone has just a few counts. V and J are TRBV15 and TRBJ2-5, with a weak D call TRBD1 (5 bases). CDR1 is LNHNV and CDR2 is YYDKDF in the germline V gene (reference sequence). The CDR3 is 13 residues long. The ends were cut back, 1 base at V and 5 bases at J, with 8 bases in the middle. CDR3 residues: CATSRVDTETQYF. DNA for the CDR3: TGTGCCACCAGCAGAGTGGACACGGAGACCCAGTACTTC.